The rows below give T cell receptor beta chains drawn from one sample of a study of blood T cell repertoires in COVID-19. The data were produced by immunoSEQ multiplex PCR, yet TCRdb's version contains in-frame clones alone and is incomplete. The data show about 140,000 clones, about three quarters seen once. Sequenced input: peripheral blood. The receptors were gathered from a woman aged 80 or older with active or convalescent COVID-19. Both conserved end residues are part of each CDR3. A D gene is named only where the DNA matches it firmly. Size tells how often a clone was seen (once, few, many) or the class of an expanded clone, and some rows leave it out.

j_call | d_call | v_call | clone_size | cdr3_nt | cdr3_aa
TRBJ1-2 | TRBD1 | TRBV6-2/TRBV6-3 | NA | TGTGCCAGCAGTCCCTGGACAGGATTGAGCTATGGCTACACCTTC | CASSPWTGLSYGYTF
TRBJ2-6 | TRBD1 | TRBV7-8 | NA | TGTGCCAGCAGCTTGGGACAGGGGAGGTCTGGGGCCAACGTCCTGACTTTC | CASSLGQGRSGANVLTF
TRBJ2-7 | NA | TRBV7-8 | NA | TGTGCCAGCAGCAGATCCGCCGGTGGGAGCTTCTACGAGCAGTACTTC | CASSRSAGGSFYEQYF
TRBJ1-2 | NA | TRBV10-3 | NA | TGTGCCATCAGTGAGTCGGGGGGGGTGGACAGTCGGAGGAATGGCTACACCTTC | CAISESGGVDSRRNGYTF
TRBJ1-2 | TRBD1 | TRBV2 | few | TGTGCCAGCAGCCCAGCCGGGACAGGGGTGGGCTATGGCTACACCTTC | CASSPAGTGVGYGYTF
TRBJ2-2 | NA | TRBV15 | NA | TGTGCCACCAGCAGCCAGGGCTTTAACACCGGGGAGCTGTTTTTT | CATSSQGFNTGELFF
TRBJ2-3 | TRBD2 | TRBV2 | few | TGTGCCAGCAGCCCCACGGGACTAGCGGGGTACACAGATACGCAGTATTTT | CASSPTGLAGYTDTQYF
TRBJ1-4 | NA | TRBV18 | once | TGTGCCAGCTCATCGGTCCAGGGGACTAATGAAAAACTGTTTTTT | CASSSVQGTNEKLFF
TRBJ1-1 | NA | TRBV5-1 | NA | TGCGCCAGCAGCTTGATCATGGCAGGGCTGAACACTGAAGCTTTCTTT | CASSLIMAGLNTEAFF
TRBJ1-2 | TRBD1 | TRBV2 | NA | TGTGCCAGCAGTTTTAAAGTCCCGGGACAGGGAGTAGGTGGCTACACCTTC | CASSFKVPGQGVGGYTF
TRBJ2-7 | NA | TRBV13 | once | TGTGCCAGCAGCTTATCTTGGGGGGATAGCTCCTACGAGCAGTACTTC | CASSLSWGDSSYEQYF
TRBJ2-1 | TRBD2 | TRBV10-3 | NA | TGTGCCATCAGTGAGTCCGGGACTAGCGGGTACAATGAGCAGTTCTTC | CAISESGTSGYNEQFF
TRBJ2-1 | TRBD1 | TRBV5-1 | NA | TGCGCCAGCAGCTTGGGGACAGGCCCCTACAATGAGCAGTTCTTC | CASSLGTGPYNEQFF
TRBJ1-5 | NA | TRBV7-9 | NA | TGTGCCAGCAGCCCCCCAGATCAGCCCCAGCATTTT | CASSPPDQPQHF
TRBJ2-7 | NA | TRBV29-1 | NA | TGCAGCGTTGAAGAAGGGTCAAGGTCCCGGAGGAGGGAGCAGTACTTC | CSVEEGSRSRRREQYF
TRBJ1-2 | TRBD1 | TRBV30 | NA | TGTGCCTCAATGACAGGGACCATAGGCTACACCTTC | CASMTGTIGYTF
TRBJ1-5 | NA | TRBV7-3 | NA | TGTGCCAGCAGCTTGGGCCCCCATCAGCCCCAGCATTTT | CASSLGPHQPQHF
TRBJ1-2 | NA | TRBV19 | NA | TGTGCCAGTAGTATAGCCCCCCAGGGTTATGGCTACACCTTC | CASSIAPQGYGYTF
TRBJ1-1 | NA | TRBV11-2 | NA | TGTGCCAGCAGCTTAGGGGACTACGGGAACACTGAAGCTTTCTTT | CASSLGDYGNTEAFF
TRBJ1-1 | TRBD1 | TRBV5-1 | NA | TGCGCCAGCAGCTATTGGACAGGGGGCGGCACTGAAGCTTTCTTT | CASSYWTGGGTEAFF
TRBJ1-1 | NA | TRBV2 | NA | TGTGCCAGCAGTGCCGGGAGACTGAGGAACACTGAAGCTTTCTTT | CASSAGRLRNTEAFF
TRBJ2-7 | TRBD2 | TRBV5-1 | NA | TGCGCCAGCAGGGGGGAGGGAGGATCGTCCTACGAGCAGTACTTC | CASRGEGGSSYEQYF
TRBJ1-3 | NA | TRBV3-1/TRBV3-2 | NA | TGTGCCAGCAGCAACTGGGGGGTGGAAGGAAACACCATATATTTT | CASSNWGVEGNTIYF
TRBJ2-5 | TRBD1 | TRBV14 | few | TGTGCCAGCAGCCATCTGGGACAGGGTAAAGAGACCCAGTACTTC | CASSHLGQGKETQYF
TRBJ2-2 | TRBD2 | TRBV11-2 | NA | TGTGCCAGCAGCAAGGGACTAAACATTGACAACACCGGGGAGCTGTTTTTT | CASSKGLNIDNTGELFF
TRBJ2-7 | TRBD2 | TRBV27 | NA | TGTGCCAGCAGTTTCGGGAGGGGGTGGGCCGCCTCCTACGAGCAGTACTTC | CASSFGRGWAASYEQYF
TRBJ2-1 | NA | TRBV27 | once | TGTGCCAGCAGTTTTATTCCCGTTACCTACAATGAGCAGTTCTTC | CASSFIPVTYNEQFF
TRBJ1-2 | NA | TRBV4-2 | NA | TGTGCCAGCAGCCAACAACAGGGCCGGACCGTCAACTATGGCTACACCTTC | CASSQQQGRTVNYGYTF
TRBJ2-2 | TRBD1 | TRBV3-1/TRBV3-2 | NA | TGTGCCAGCAGCCGACAGGGCACCGGGGAGCTGTTTTTT | CASSRQGTGELFF
TRBJ1-6 | TRBD1 | TRBV10-3 | NA | TGTGCCATCAGACCCGGGACAGGGAATAATTCACCCCTCCACTTT | CAIRPGTGNNSPLHF
TRBJ1-2 | NA | TRBV27 | NA | TGTGCCAGCAGGTCGGGGAGGAATGGCTACACCTTC | CASRSGRNGYTF
TRBJ2-1 | TRBD2 | TRBV5-1 | NA | TGCGCCAGCAGCAACCTAGCGGGAGGGGCCTACAATGAGCAGTTCTTC | CASSNLAGGAYNEQFF
TRBJ1-5 | NA | TRBV2 | once | TGTGCCAGCAGTCCTCGGGCAGGGGTGAACCCGCCCCAGCATTTT | CASSPRAGVNPPQHF
TRBJ2-7 | TRBD2 | TRBV4-3 | NA | TGCGCCAGCAGCGTAGGGACTAGCGGGGGCCTTAGCTCCTACGAGCAGTACTTC | CASSVGTSGGLSSYEQYF
TRBJ1-1 | NA | TRBV10-2 | few | TGCGCCAGCAGTGGGAGGGTTAACACTGAAGCTTTCTTT | CASSGRVNTEAFF
TRBJ2-5 | TRBD2 | TRBV5-1 | few | TGCGCCAGCAGCTTAAAGCGGGGGGGCCGGGAGACCCAGTACTTC | CASSLKRGGRETQYF
TRBJ1-2 | TRBD1 | TRBV5-6 | NA | TGTGCCAGCAGCAAATTACAGGGGTCGTTCGGCTACACCTTC | CASSKLQGSFGYTF
TRBJ2-5 | NA | TRBV6-2/TRBV6-3 | NA | TGTGCCAGCAGTATCCCACAGGGATCTCAAGAGACCCAGTACTTC | CASSIPQGSQETQYF
TRBJ2-7 | NA | TRBV7-9 | few | TGTGCCAGCAGCTTTTTACAACAGGGTGTAATCGAGCAGTACTTC | CASSFLQQGVIEQYF
TRBJ1-2 | NA | TRBV30 | NA | TGTGCCTGGAGCCGGACAGCGAGTAGGCTCGGCTACACCTTC | CAWSRTASRLGYTF
TRBJ1-2 | NA | TRBV4-1 | NA | TGCGCCAGCAGCCATGCCCCGGGACACGTGAATGGCTACACCTTC | CASSHAPGHVNGYTF
TRBJ2-2 | TRBD1 | TRBV5-6 | NA | TGTGCCAGCAGCCTCCCCGGGACAGTGAACGCCGGGGAGCTGTTTTTT | CASSLPGTVNAGELFF
TRBJ1-2 | NA | TRBV7-9 | NA | TGTGCCAGCAGCTTAGCCGGTGGGGGCACGGACTATGGCTACACCTTC | CASSLAGGGTDYGYTF
TRBJ2-1 | NA | TRBV12-5 | once | TGTGCTAGTGGTAACGAAGCGGATGAGCAGTTCTTC | CASGNEADEQFF
TRBJ1-2 | NA | TRBV12-3/TRBV12-4 | once | TGTGCCAGCAGCTGGGGGGGTGGTCGTGGCTACACCTTC | CASSWGGGRGYTF
TRBJ2-2 | NA | TRBV2 | once | TGTGCCAGCAGGGAGACAGGGAGGACCGGGGAGCTGTTTTTT | CASRETGRTGELFF
TRBJ1-1 | NA | TRBV28 | NA | TGTGCCAGCACCATTAATACCAAACTTGAAGCTTTCTTT | CASTINTKLEAFF
TRBJ2-3 | TRBD2 | TRBV28 | NA | TGTGCCAGCAGTCCGACTAGCGGGGGGCGAAGCGGTACGCAGTATTTT | CASSPTSGGRSGTQYF
TRBJ1-2 | TRBD1 | TRBV20-1 | NA | TGCAGTGCTAGTATGGGCCAGGGGGCTACCCCCTATGGCTACACCTTC | CSASMGQGATPYGYTF
TRBJ1-4 | TRBD1 | TRBV5-1 | NA | TGCGCCAGCAGCTCCGGACAGGCTAATGAAAAACTGTTTTTT | CASSSGQANEKLFF
TRBJ2-1 | TRBD2 | TRBV7-2 | NA | TGTGCCAGCAGCTTGCGAGCGGGGGATTACAATGAGCAGTTCTTC | CASSLRAGDYNEQFF
TRBJ1-1 | NA | TRBV3-1/TRBV3-2 | NA | TGTGCCAGCAGCACACGGAGGTCGGAGGCTTTCTTT | CASSTRRSEAFF
TRBJ1-1 | TRBD1 | TRBV10-3 | NA | TGTGCCATCTCCGACAGGGGCCGTAACACTGAAGCTTTCTTT | CAISDRGRNTEAFF